This passage covers 7 T cell receptor beta chains from one sample sequenced in a study of CD8 T cells in ankylosing spondylitis. TCRdb independently ran MiXCR on the 5' RACE reads; one entry per CDR3 protein. The data hold under 250,000 distinct CDR3 sequences, with roughly a tenth observed a single time. Material: blood, either unsorted or a sorted T cell fraction (not recorded which). The source of these receptors is a male donor with ankylosing spondylitis or in good health (not recorded which).

This clonotype was seen repeatedly, ten times or more. Written as DNA, the CDR3 is TGCAGTGCTAGAGATCCCACTAGCTCCTACAATGAGCAGTTCTTC. This codes for CSARDPTSSYNEQFF. V usage is TRBV20-1 and J usage is TRBJ2-1, with a possible D match to TRBD2 (5 bases). The CDR3 has 15 amino acids. Trimming shortened V by 0 bases and J by 0 bases, and 9 bases separated the two germline ends. Germline CDR1 is DFQATT and CDR2 is SNEGSKA (reference sequence).

This clonotype was recorded at least ten times. The chain employs TRBV4-2 and TRBJ2-7; D may match TRBD1 or TRBD2 (5 bases each). CDR3 length: 15 amino acids. CDR1 and CDR2 from the germline V gene are LGHNA and YNFKEQ. Trimming removed 3 bases at V and 0 bases at J, with 12 bases between. The DNA of the CDR3 is TGTGCCAGCAGCCAGGCACTAGGGACCTCCTACGAGCAGTACTTC. The encoded protein is CASSQALGTSYEQYF.

This clonotype was detected many times. The rearrangement joins TRBV7-2 to TRBJ2-7; 10 bases fit TRBD1. With V trimmed by 6 bases and J by 10 bases, 15 bases remained unmatched. Germline V gene sequence: CDR1 SGHTA, CDR2 FQGNSA. This CDR3 contains 15 residues. CDR3 protein: CASSWGTGDASGQYF. The CDR3 region has the DNA TGTGCCAGCAGTTGGGGGACAGGGGATGCTTCCGGCCAGTACTTC.

This clonotype came up many times. V and J are TRBV12-3 or TRBV12-4 and TRBJ2-1; 14 nucleotides match TRBD2. The CDR3 loop spans 16 amino acids. Losses at the gene ends were 5 bases for V and 2 bases for J; bases not matched to a gene: 2. The CDR3 DNA reads TGTGCCAGCAGTCGGACTAGCGGGGGGACCTACAATGAGCAGTTCTTC. It yields the protein CASSRTSGGTYNEQFF.

This clonotype was observed many times. The chain combines TRBV25-1 with TRBJ1-1, with TRBD1 matching 10 bases. V gave up 4 bases and J gave up 6 bases; unmatched junction bases: 8. CDR1 and CDR2 (germline): MGHDK, SYGVNS. The CDR3 contains 15 residues. The CDR3: CASSASWTGGSEAFF. CDR3 nucleotides: TGTGCCAGCAGTGCTTCCTGGACAGGGGGTTCTGAAGCTTTCTTT.

The sample holds many counts of this clonotype. This sequence joins TRBV4-2 and TRBJ2-1, with D possibly TRBD2 on 5 matching bases. Germline V gene sequence: CDR1 LGHNA, CDR2 YNFKEQ. This CDR3 is 13 amino acids long. Trimming removed 3 bases from V and 8 bases from J, with 11 bases in between. CDR3 nucleotide sequence: TGTGCCAGCAGCCATGGACTCCGGGATGAGCAGTTCTTC. This sequence encodes CASSHGLRDEQFF.

This clonotype was seen repeatedly, ten times or more. This chain uses TRBV5-1 with TRBJ2-7, with D maybe TRBD1 (5 bases). V lost 4 bases to trimming and J lost 0 bases, with 14 bases between them. The CDR3 runs to 15 residues. Germline loops: CDR1 SGHRS, CDR2 YFSETQ. The CDR3 DNA reads TGCGCCAGCAGCCACGTGGGGCAAGGCTCCTACGAGCAGTACTTC. Its protein product is CASSHVGQGSYEQYF. The full variable domain, in which reference TRBV5-1 and TRBJ2-7 provide the parts outside the CDR3, is KAGVTQTPRYLIKTRGQQVTLSCSPISGHRSVSWYQQTPGQGLQFLFEYFSETQRNKGNFPGRFSGRQFSNSRSEMNVSTLELGDSALYLCASSHVGQGSYEQYFGPGTRLTVT.